This TCR beta chain is drawn from a study of blood T cell repertoires in COVID-19. This CDR3 region has 17 residues. Trimming cost V 2 bases and J 6 bases; bases outside gene matches: 11. Germline CDR1 and CDR2: MDHEN and SYDVKM. Assay: immunoSEQ multiplex PCR; the TCRdb copy retains only in-frame clones and omits some. The repertoire has around 330,000 clones, roughly 90% of them found once; the top ten carry approximately 9%. This clonotype was sampled from a woman aged 18-30 years who had recovered from COVID-19. The specimen sequenced was PBMCs or T cells enriched from blood (not recorded which). This chain connects TRBV28 to TRBJ2-2; 8 bases agree with TRBD1. In DNA, the CDR3 is TGTGCCAGCAGTTTAAGTGGGTTCGGCAGGGGGCCCGGGGAGCTGTTTTTT. It is translated as CASSLSGFGRGPGELFF.